This T cell receptor beta chain was found in a study of cytomegalovirus exposure and HLA in healthy donors. Amplification used 60 Vbeta primers and 13 Jbeta primers. As handled by the study authors: In a later analysis, approximately 80 million unique TCR beta chains included roughly 11 million shared by two or more donors. TCRdb's table, derived via immunoSEQ multiplex PCR, lists solely in-frame clones and lacks some. V and J calls and clone size are copied from that table; D and trimming were computed from the DNA. The sample holds over 150,000 clones; over 70% are singletons and the top ten take 9.7%. This clone was observed a handful of times. Germline CDR1 is SGHVS and CDR2 is FQNEAQ. CDR3 length equals 14 residues. V gave up 1 base and J gave up 5 bases, with 12 bases separating them.

The sequenced sample consisted of PBMCs. This chain links TRBV7-8 with TRBJ2-7, with D perhaps matching TRBD1 (6 bases). The source of this sequence is a man aged 18-30 years in good health and CMV-seropositive. In DNA, the CDR3 is TGTGCCAGCAGCTTAGTCCAGGGGCAGAACGAGCAGTACTTC. As protein: CASSLVQGQNEQYF.